This TCR beta chain was recovered during a study of shared clonotypes between healthy human individuals. Study-wide results and limits: The sole specimen, blood, was sampled, and tissue repertoires likely differ.

Splitting of each subset's genomic DNA was done evenly across several immunoSEQ plates. This table comes from immunoSEQ multiplex PCR, and its TCRdb copy is limited to in-frame clones, with some not included. The sample includes some 1,600,000 clones, nearly 99% of them seen just once. Donors included only healthy HIV-negative adults lacking recent acute infections or vaccinations. Germline CDR1 SGHNT, CDR2 YYREEE (reference sequence). The CDR3 contains 16 residues. The ends were cut back, 2 bases at V and 2 bases at J, with 16 bases in the middle. Details on this clone: Its antigen is still unknown.

The chain recombines TRBV5-4 with TRBJ1-1, with D perhaps matching TRBD1 (5 bases). The sequenced sample was naive CD4+ T cells sorted from blood. Specified subset: CD45RA+ positively selected. The receptor was isolated from a man aged 25-40 years in good health. The chain's CDR3 is CASSFTRGGANTEAFF. CDR3 DNA sequence: TGTGCCAGCAGCTTTACAAGGGGTGGGGCTAACACTGAAGCTTTCTTT. Drawing the rest from reference TRBV5-4 and TRBJ1-1, the complete variable domain is ETGVTQSPTHLIKTRGQQVTLRCSSQSGHNTVSWYQQALGQGPQFIFQYYREEENGRGNFPPRFSGLQFPNYSSELNVNALELDDSALYLCASSFTRGGANTEAFFGQGTRLTVV.